This is a list of T cell receptor beta chains from one sample in a study of blood T cell repertoires in COVID-19. This table comes from immunoSEQ multiplex PCR, and its TCRdb copy is limited to in-frame clones, with some not included. The sample shows approximately 150,000 clones, 75% to 85% of them seen only once. The sequenced material came from peripheral blood. The receptors originated from a woman aged 60 to 75 with COVID-19, enrolled during active disease. CDR3s include the opening cysteine and the closing phenylalanine or tryptophan. The order of the fields is J gene, V gene, clone size, D gene, CDR3 protein, CDR3 DNA. The D gene is left open where the match is weak. Size values are once, few and many counts, or a class for expanded clones, and some rows have none.

TRBJ2-1	TRBV6-1	.	.	CASSENGANEQFF	TGTGCCAGCAGTGAAAACGGAGCCAATGAGCAGTTCTTC
TRBJ1-3	TRBV18	.	TRBD1	CASSTGQGLLNTIYF	TGTGCCAGCTCAACCGGACAGGGACTTCTAAACACCATATATTTT
TRBJ2-2	TRBV11-2	once	TRBD2	CASSLEGLAVNTGELFF	TGTGCCAGCAGCTTAGAGGGACTAGCGGTAAACACCGGGGAGCTGTTTTTT
TRBJ2-3	TRBV4-1	.	.	CASSQEGIARTDTQYF	TGCGCCAGCAGCCAAGAGGGAATAGCGCGGACAGATACGCAGTATTTT
TRBJ1-5	TRBV19	.	TRBD1	CASRQTGVNQPQHF	TGTGCCAGTAGACAGACAGGGGTTAATCAGCCCCAGCATTTT
TRBJ2-3	TRBV7-9	.	TRBD2	CASSLVSGGIDTQYF	TGTGCCAGCAGCTTAGTTTCGGGGGGGATAGATACGCAGTATTTT
TRBJ1-5	TRBV7-2	.	TRBD1	CASSFRGLSGNQPQHF	TGTGCCAGCAGCTTCAGGGGGCTAAGCGGCAATCAGCCCCAGCATTTT
TRBJ1-2	TRBV5-6	.	.	CASSLAYGYTF	TGTGCCAGCAGCTTAGCCTATGGCTACACCTTC
TRBJ2-1	TRBV29-1	.	.	CSVGPGGSSYNEQFF	TGCAGCGTTGGGCCAGGGGGGAGCTCCTACAATGAGCAGTTCTTC
TRBJ1-5	TRBV7-9	.	.	CASSLVGRGGNQPQHF	TGTGCCAGCAGCTTAGTCGGCAGGGGAGGCAATCAGCCCCAGCATTTT
TRBJ2-2	TRBV6-5	.	.	CASSRKPNTGELFF	TGTGCCAGCAGCCGTAAGCCGAACACCGGGGAGCTGTTTTTT
TRBJ2-5	TRBV12-3/TRBV12-4	.	.	CASSLGSQETQYF	TGTGCCAGCAGTTTGGGCAGCCAAGAGACCCAGTACTTC
TRBJ1-3	TRBV28	.	TRBD1	CASSRGQGISGNTIYF	TGTGCCAGCAGCCGAGGACAGGGCATCTCTGGAAACACCATATATTTT
TRBJ2-3	TRBV9	.	TRBD1	CASSVDPGQGADTQYF	TGTGCCAGCAGCGTGGATCCGGGACAGGGGGCAGATACGCAGTATTTT
TRBJ1-6	TRBV28	.	.	CASSTSVRPLHF	TGTGCCAGCAGTACCTCGGTGCGGCCCCTCCACTTT